This T cell receptor (beta chain) derives from a study of human T cells and chemical hapten exposure. Ten or more counts support this clonotype. Its target is not known. CDR1 MDHEN and CDR2 SYDVKM come from the germline V gene. Losses at the gene ends were 3 bases for V and 6 bases for J; bases not matched to a gene: 6. The CDR3 has 16 residues. As for time point: patch test 2, 6 weeks after DPC sensitization. Treatment of the sample: therapeutic diphenylcyclopropenone sensitization with weekly scalp DPC. Study results and caveats: Since the donors had alopecia, their immune response may not be the same as that of healthy people.

The library put unique molecular identifiers onto individual cDNA molecules. TCRdb re-called the RACE reads with MiXCR, one entry per CDR3 protein. The profile shows some 88,000 distinct CDR3 sequences, about 11% of them singletons. The origin of this receptor is a man aged 35-49 years with alopecia areata. Some clones in this sample may be carry-over from other donors' samples. Sequences were derived from whole blood, sampled in connection with sensitization to the hapten diphenylcyclopropenone (DPC). The chain has TRBV28 and TRBJ2-5; the match to TRBD2 covers 14 bases. The CDR3 coding sequence is TGTGCCAGCAGTTTTAGAGGGACTAGCGGGAGACAGACCCAGTACTTC. Translation gives CASSFRGTSGRQTQYF.